These 21 T cell receptor beta chains originate from one sample sequenced in a study of CD8 T cells in ankylosing spondylitis. Each CDR3 protein gets one entry after TCRdb re-called the 5' RACE reads with MiXCR. The table records 220,000 or so distinct CDR3 sequences, about 11% of them present only once. The source material was blood, either unsorted or a sorted T cell fraction (not recorded which). All receptors come from a male donor with ankylosing spondylitis or in good health (not recorded which).

This clonotype was counted ten times or more. CDR3 sequence: CASTRTGQETQYF. CDR3 DNA: TGTGCCAGCACCCGTACCGGCCAAGAGACCCAGTACTTC. This rearrangement joins TRBV2 to TRBJ2-5, with unresolved D. V lost 7 bases, J lost 1 base, and 10 bases lay in between. Germline CDR1 is SNHLY and CDR2 is FYNNEI. The CDR3 consists of 13 residues.

This clonotype was seen repeatedly, ten times or more. The V call is TRBV20-1, the J call TRBJ1-6; perhaps TRBD1 as D (6 bases). CDR1 and CDR2 (germline): DFQATT, SNEGSKA (reference sequence). CDR3 length equals 13 residues. V gave up 3 bases and J gave up 7 bases, with 10 bases separating them. The CDR3 reads CSARLQGNSPLHF. In DNA form, the CDR3 reads TGCAGTGCTAGGCTGCAGGGGAATTCACCCCTCCACTTT.

This clonotype has only a few counts. The chain recombines TRBV28 with TRBJ2-7; D is possibly TRBD1 (6 bases). Germline CDR1 reads MDHEN; CDR2 reads SYDVKM. The germline V and J ends were trimmed by 7 bases and 4 bases, with 14 bases remaining between them. The CDR3 loop spans 13 amino acids. The CDR3 region is CASTQPRGYEQYF. The CDR3 nucleotides are TGTGCCAGCACCCAACCGAGGGGGTACGAGCAGTACTTC.

V gene TRBV6-5 combines with J gene TRBJ2-1; possibly TRBD1 or TRBD2 for D (5 bases each). CDR1 and CDR2 (germline): MNHEY, SVGAGI. The CDR3 runs 14 residues. V was trimmed by 3 bases and J by 5 bases, leaving 11 bases between them. The CDR3: CASSYSGADNEQFF. CDR3 sequence (DNA): TGTGCCAGCAGTTATTCCGGGGCCGACAATGAGCAGTTCTTC.

Many counts were recorded for this clonotype. The V and J genes are TRBV9 and TRBJ2-2, with 7 bases lining up with TRBD2. The length of the CDR3 is 15 residues. V was clipped by 3 bases and J by 5 bases; unmatched bases: 7. Germline CDR1 is SGDLS and CDR2 is YYNGEE. The CDR3 protein is CASSARDYLTGELFF. The CDR3 nucleotides read TGTGCCAGCAGCGCTCGGGACTACCTTACCGGGGAGCTGTTTTTT.

The chain employs TRBV12-3 or TRBV12-4 and TRBJ2-7, with a weak D call TRBD1 (5 bases). This CDR3 region has 14 residues. Trimming stripped 1 base from V and 4 bases from J, with 11 bases between. The CDR3 region is CASSLEGVMYEQYF. The CDR3 nucleotides are TGTGCCAGCAGTTTAGAAGGGGTCATGTACGAGCAGTACTTC.

This clonotype was counted only a few times. The genes are TRBV19 and TRBJ2-2, with 11 positions matching TRBD2. The germline CDR1 and CDR2 sequences are LNHDA and SQIVND (reference sequence). The CDR3 spans 19 residues. Unmatched junction bases numbered 17, after V lost 5 bases and J lost 6 bases. This chain's CDR3 is CASSSRDRAEGLAAGELFF. CDR3 sequence (DNA): TGTGCCAGTAGTTCCCGGGACAGAGCGGAGGGACTAGCGGCCGGGGAGCTGTTTTTT.

There are many counts of this clonotype. One end of the junction varies from germline; a read error may be responsible. This chain connects TRBV29-1 to TRBJ2-5; no firm D call. Germline values: CDR1 SQVTM, CDR2 ANQGSEA. The CDR3 consists of 9 residues. CDR3 DNA: TGCAGCGTAGAAGAGACCCAGTACTTC. Encoded protein: CSVEETQYF.

The chain couples TRBV20-1 to TRBJ1-1, with a possible D match to TRBD1 (5 bases). CDR1 is DFQATT, CDR2 SNEGSKA, per germline (reference sequence). V was pared by 6 bases and J by 10 bases, with 24 bases between. This CDR3 has 14 residues. For the CDR3, the DNA is TGCAGTGCGCGCTACCCAAAGGGGCTGGGGGGAGCTTTCTTT. It specifies CSARYPKGLGGAFF.

The J gene is TRBJ1-1, the V gene TRBV19, with D hard to call. V was shortened by 3 bases and J by 1 base, with 6 bases between the two germline ends. The CDR3 runs 13 residues. The germline gives CDR1 LNHDA, CDR2 SQIVND (reference sequence). This chain's CDR3 is CASSISWNTEAFF. The CDR3 region has the DNA TGTGCCAGTAGTATCTCCTGGAACACTGAAGCTTTCTTT.

V and J are TRBV7-2 and TRBJ2-5; D remains ambiguous. The V gene lost 1 base and the J gene lost 3 bases, with 9 bases spanning the gap. This CDR3 comprises 14 residues. From germline, CDR1 is SGHTA and CDR2 FQGNSA. The CDR3 sequence: CASSLDLSKETQYF. DNA of the CDR3: TGTGCCAGCAGCTTAGATCTCAGCAAAGAGACCCAGTACTTC. The variable domain in full, with the rest retrieved from reference TRBV7-2 and TRBJ2-5, is GAGVSQSPSNKVTEKGKDVELRCDPISGHTALYWYRQSLGQGLEFLIYFQGNSAPDKSGLPSDRFSAERTGGSVSTLTIQRTQQEDSAVYLCASSLDLSKETQYFGPGTRLLVL.

This clonotype was seen repeatedly, ten times or more. V usage is TRBV7-2 and J usage is TRBJ2-7; D unclear. In germline, CDR1 is SGHTA, CDR2 FQGNSA. V lost 1 base to trimming and J lost 5 bases, with 15 bases between them. CDR3 length: 15 residues. CDR3 bases: TGTGCCAGCAGCTTAGTCCCCGTGGGCCGAGACGAGCAGTACTTC. Its protein product is CASSLVPVGRDEQYF.

Ten or more counts support this clonotype. The chain employs TRBV20-1 and TRBJ1-5; 8 bases agree with TRBD1. The J segment lost 6 bases and the V segment lost 5 bases, leaving 6 bases of the junction unmatched. Germline assignment: CDR1 DFQATT and CDR2 SNEGSKA (reference sequence). CDR3 length: 13 amino acids. The CDR3 is CSAPTGVSQPQHF. The CDR3 bases are TGCAGTGCTCCGACAGGGGTGAGTCAGCCCCAGCATTTT.

This clonotype was seen repeatedly, ten times or more. This rearrangement joins TRBV5-1 to TRBJ2-2; D not resolved. The CDR3 is made up of 15 amino acids. With 5 bases removed from V and 1 base from J, the gap between germline ends came to 12 bases. Germline-derived CDR1 and CDR2 are SGHRS and YFSETQ. The CDR3: CASRKEYQNTGELFF. CDR3 in DNA: TGCGCCAGCAGAAAGGAGTACCAGAACACCGGGGAGCTGTTTTTT.

About this clonotype: This CDR3 fails to terminate in the conserved phenylalanine or tryptophan, so it likely reflects a read error. This chain links TRBV3-1 with TRBJ2-1; 11 bases agree with TRBD2. The germline V gene encodes CDR1 LGHDT and CDR2 YNNKEL (reference sequence). This CDR3 contains 18 residues. Unmatched junction bases numbered 8, after V lost 1 base and J lost 3 bases. The CDR3 DNA reads as TGTGCCAGCAGCCAAGTCCTAGCGGGGGGCCACTTCTACAATGAGCAGTTCCTC. It yields the protein CASSQVLAGGHFYNEQFL.

This clonotype was recorded many times. CDR3 DNA sequence: TGTGCCAGCAGTGCGGGGGGGTTTGCCGGGGAGCTGTTTTTT. Translating gives CASSAGGFAGELFF. This sequence joins TRBV6-2 or TRBV6-3 and TRBJ2-2, with 9 bases lining up with TRBD2. J gave up 6 bases and V 5 bases, and 4 bases lay outside the gene matches. Germline CDR1 and CDR2: MNHEY and SVGEGT. The CDR3 has 14 residues.

This chain joins TRBV20-1 and TRBJ2-2, with D possibly called TRBD1 or TRBD2 (5 bases each). V lost 1 base to trimming and J lost 0 bases, with 15 bases between them. The CDR3 extends over 17 amino acids. Germline V CDR1 and CDR2: DFQATT, SNEGSKA (reference sequence). The CDR3 coding sequence is TGCAGTGCTAGAGGGACAACGGGGCCCGCGAACACCGGGGAGCTGTTTTTT. It specifies CSARGTTGPANTGELFF.

V usage is TRBV20-1 and J usage is TRBJ2-2; 7 nucleotides line up with TRBD1. Germline V gene data show CDR1 as DFQATT and CDR2 as SNEGSKA (reference sequence). The junction had 5 bases not matched to a gene; V was cut back by 0 bases and J by 1 base. There are 16 residues in the CDR3. CDR3 in DNA: TGCAGTGCTAGAGATTTCCGGACAGGGAACACCGGGGAGCTGTTTTTT. It specifies CSARDFRTGNTGELFF.

This clonotype occurred a few times. The rearrangement uses TRBV20-1 and TRBJ1-4; D gene unclear. V dropped 5 bases and J dropped 0 bases, with 16 bases sitting between them. The CDR3 runs 16 residues. Germline V gives CDR1 DFQATT, CDR2 SNEGSKA (reference sequence). This chain's CDR3 is CSAGGAIEATNEKLFF. As DNA, the CDR3 is TGCAGTGCTGGCGGAGCCATCGAAGCAACTAATGAAAAACTGTTTTTT.

The CDR3 DNA reads as TGCAGTGCTAACGGGGCAGGGGGGGCCCTTAACAATGAGCAGTTCTTC. It translates to CSANGAGGALNNEQFF. J is TRBJ2-1 and V is TRBV20-1; D is possibly TRBD1 or TRBD2 (7 bases each). The CDR3 consists of 16 residues. Germline CDR1 and CDR2: DFQATT and SNEGSKA (reference sequence). V was cut by 4 bases and J by 5 bases, with 21 bases left in between.

There are a few counts of this clonotype. V gene TRBV3-1 combines with J gene TRBJ1-2, with D maybe TRBD1 (6 bases). Trimming took 3 bases from V and 5 from J, leaving 19 bases between them. The germline gives CDR1 LGHDT, CDR2 YNNKEL (reference sequence). The CDR3 totals 16 residues. CDR3 amino acids: CASSHGRGRGGYGYTF. For the CDR3, the DNA is TGTGCCAGCAGCCACGGGCGAGGCAGGGGTGGTTATGGCTACACCTTC.